Listed below are T cell receptor beta chains from one sample, sequenced in a study of T-cell memory formation after mild COVID-19. One entry per CDR3 protein, called by TCRdb with MiXCR from the 5' RACE reads. The data show around 470,000 distinct CDR3 sequences, with over 15% seen just once and 7.5% to 9.5% held by the top ten. Material: PBMCs or a T cell subset sorted from them (not recorded which). These receptors came from an adult woman who had mild COVID-19 (a few samples of this study predate the infection). Cell type and time point are not known. Both conserved end residues are part of each CDR3. The D gene is left open where the match is weak. Clone size is shown for a subset of rows, as once, few, many or a class of expanded clone.

J: TRBJ2-1
D: NA
size: few
V: TRBV3-1
CDR3: CASSQDSGQYNEQFF
DNA: TGTGCCAGCAGCCAAGATTCCGGACAGTACAATGAGCAGTTCTTC

J: TRBJ1-4
D: TRBD1
size: few
V: TRBV7-9
CDR3: CASSPGQGIVGEKLFF
DNA: TGTGCCAGCAGCCCGGGACAGGGAATCGTCGGTGAAAAACTGTTTTTT

J: TRBJ2-5
D: NA
size: once
V: TRBV5-1
CDR3: CASSLQESRETQYF
DNA: TGCGCCAGCAGCCTGCAGGAGAGTCGAGAGACCCAGTACTTC

J: TRBJ2-1
D: NA
size: few
V: TRBV9
CDR3: CASSVAPNEQFF
DNA: TGTGCCAGCAGCGTAGCTCCCAATGAGCAGTTCTTC

J: TRBJ1-2
D: TRBD1
size: NA
V: TRBV5-4
CDR3: CASSFGTGASNYGYTF
DNA: TGTGCCAGCAGCTTCGGGACAGGGGCGTCTAACTATGGCTACACCTTC

J: TRBJ2-7
D: TRBD1
size: few
V: TRBV4-3
CDR3: CASSQVLTGIYEQYF
DNA: TGCGCCAGCAGCCAAGTCTTGACAGGGATCTACGAGCAGTACTTC

J: TRBJ1-1
D: NA
size: NA
V: TRBV6-5
CDR3: CASSLMGREAFF
DNA: TGTGCCAGCAGCCTCATGGGCAGGGAAGCTTTCTTT

J: TRBJ2-1
D: TRBD1
size: NA
V: TRBV20-1
CDR3: CSARARDRVIFSILDEQFF
DNA: TGCAGTGCTAGAGCCCGGGACAGGGTTATTTTCAGTATCCTAGATGAGCAGTTCTTC

J: TRBJ2-1
D: NA
size: NA
V: TRBV7-2
CDR3: CASSLGGGAKKERFF
DNA: TGTGCCAGCAGCTTAGGAGGGGGGGCCAAGAAAGAGAGGTTCTTC

J: TRBJ2-2
D: NA
size: few
V: TRBV12-3/TRBV12-4
CDR3: CASSYSGLSGPGELFF
DNA: TGTGCCAGCAGTTACTCGGGACTTTCGGGCCCCGGGGAGCTGTTTTTT

J: TRBJ2-7
D: NA
size: NA
V: TRBV20-1
CDR3: CSARQDRRGLYEQYF
DNA: TGCAGTGCTAGACAGGACCGTAGAGGCCTCTACGAGCAGTACTTC

J: TRBJ1-2
D: NA
size: NA
V: TRBV25-1
CDR3: CASSESGVDYGYTF
DNA: TGTGCCAGCAGTGAATCTGGGGTTGACTATGGCTACACCTTC

J: TRBJ2-7
D: TRBD1
size: NA
V: TRBV30
CDR3: CAWSVSWTGGDLYEQYF
DNA: TGTGCCTGGAGTGTAAGTTGGACAGGGGGCGACCTCTACGAGCAGTACTTC

J: TRBJ1-2
D: NA
size: NA
V: TRBV7-8
CDR3: CASSLARSTTNYGYTF
DNA: TGTGCCAGCAGCTTAGCCCGGAGCACTACTAACTATGGCTACACCTTC

J: TRBJ2-5
D: NA
size: NA
V: TRBV21-1
CDR3: CASSKYGTGNGETQYF
DNA: TGTGCCAGCAGCAAATACGGGACAGGGAACGGAGAGACCCAGTACTTC

J: TRBJ2-2
D: TRBD2
size: many
V: TRBV29-1
CDR3: CSVEGWSGGPTGELFF
DNA: TGCAGCGTTGAAGGGTGGAGCGGGGGCCCCACCGGGGAGCTGTTTTTT

J: TRBJ2-7
D: NA
size: NA
V: TRBV7-9
CDR3: CASSRADPYEQYF
DNA: TGTGCCAGCAGCCGAGCGGACCCCTACGAGCAGTACTTC

J: TRBJ2-5
D: TRBD2
size: NA
V: TRBV5-1
CDR3: CASSLDPSGGAGETQYF
DNA: TGCGCCAGCAGCTTGGATCCTAGCGGGGGGGCTGGAGAGACCCAGTACTTC

J: TRBJ2-2
D: TRBD1
size: few
V: TRBV5-1
CDR3: CASSGLTGSGNTGELFF
DNA: TGCGCCAGCTCGGGATTGACAGGGAGCGGTAACACCGGGGAGCTGTTTTTT

J: TRBJ2-1
D: NA
size: few
V: TRBV29-1
CDR3: CSVTASTLYNEQFF
DNA: TGCAGCGTGACGGCTAGTACCCTTTACAATGAGCAGTTCTTC

J: TRBJ2-3
D: NA
size: NA
V: TRBV2
CDR3: CASQDPAEVSSTDTQYF
DNA: TGTGCCAGCCAAGACCCAGCGGAGGTCTCTAGCACAGATACGCAGTATTTT

J: TRBJ2-1
D: NA
size: NA
V: TRBV20-1
CDR3: CSARDQQGPSYNEQFF
DNA: TGCAGTGCTAGAGATCAGCAGGGCCCATCCTACAATGAGCAGTTCTTC

J: TRBJ1-1
D: TRBD1
size: few
V: TRBV3-1
CDR3: CASRRTGTGVRVNTEAFF
DNA: TGTGCCAGCAGAAGAACCGGGACAGGGGTAAGGGTGAACACTGAAGCTTTCTTT

J: TRBJ2-7
D: NA
size: NA
V: TRBV12-3/TRBV12-4
CDR3: CASSPPGVTQQYF
DNA: TGTGCCAGCAGTCCTCCGGGAGTGACGCAACAGTACTTC

J: TRBJ1-2
D: TRBD1
size: NA
V: TRBV6-5
CDR3: CASSSRQGSVFGYTF
DNA: TGTGCCAGCAGTTCCAGACAGGGATCGGTGTTTGGCTACACCTTC

J: TRBJ2-3
D: TRBD2
size: many
V: TRBV7-3
CDR3: CASSLNPVGSGTSTDTQYF
DNA: TGTGCCAGCAGCTTAAACCCCGTGGGTAGCGGGACTAGCACAGATACGCAGTATTTT

J: TRBJ2-1
D: NA
size: few
V: TRBV5-6
CDR3: CASSTPPTYDNEQFF
DNA: TGTGCCAGCAGTACCCCTCCAACTTACGACAATGAGCAGTTCTTC

J: TRBJ2-7
D: NA
size: NA
V: TRBV15
CDR3: CATSRVTEPTYEQYF
DNA: TGTGCCACCAGCAGAGTGACCGAACCTACCTACGAGCAGTACTTC

J: TRBJ2-3
D: NA
size: NA
V: TRBV29-1
CDR3: CSGGRAYSTDTQYF
DNA: TGCAGCGGAGGGCGGGCCTACTCCACAGATACGCAGTATTTT

J: TRBJ2-3
D: NA
size: few
V: TRBV6-5
CDR3: CASSPTTPFTDTQYF
DNA: TGTGCCAGCAGTCCAACTACGCCGTTCACAGATACGCAGTATTTT

J: TRBJ1-4
D: NA
size: NA
V: TRBV25-1
CDR3: CASSGRGVSEKLFF
DNA: TGTGCCAGCAGCGGGAGGGGGGTATCGGAAAAACTGTTTTTT

J: TRBJ2-7
D: NA
size: few
V: TRBV11-2
CDR3: CASSGVVGRRYEQYF
DNA: TGTGCCAGCAGCGGGGTGGTAGGCCGACGCTACGAGCAGTACTTC

J: TRBJ2-7
D: NA
size: few
V: TRBV4-3
CDR3: CASSQDLLGPYEQYF
DNA: TGCGCCAGCAGCCAAGATCTGCTAGGGCCCTACGAGCAGTACTTC

J: TRBJ1-2
D: NA
size: NA
V: TRBV4-2
CDR3: CASSHRQDIAPYGYTF
DNA: TGTGCCAGCAGCCATCGACAGGACATAGCTCCCTATGGCTACACCTTC

J: TRBJ2-2
D: NA
size: NA
V: TRBV18
CDR3: CASSPSAEPNTGELFF
DNA: TGTGCCAGCTCACCCTCTGCGGAGCCGAACACCGGGGAGCTGTTTTTT

J: TRBJ1-2
D: NA
size: few
V: TRBV20-1
CDR3: CSAMEDYGYTF
DNA: TGCAGTGCCATGGAAGACTATGGCTACACCTTC

J: TRBJ1-2
D: TRBD1
size: NA
V: TRBV3-1
CDR3: CASSHRQGAGGYTF
DNA: TGTGCCAGCAGCCACAGACAGGGGGCCGGCGGCTACACCTTC

J: TRBJ2-1
D: NA
size: NA
V: TRBV12-5
CDR3: CASGLYNEQFF
DNA: TGTGCTAGTGGTCTTTACAATGAGCAGTTCTTC

J: TRBJ2-7
D: NA
size: few
V: TRBV20-1
CDR3: CSARDAGRAPNPYEQYF
DNA: TGCAGTGCTAGAGATGCAGGGAGAGCGCCGAATCCCTACGAGCAGTACTTC

J: TRBJ1-2
D: NA
size: few
V: TRBV7-6
CDR3: CASSLRGWEGYTF
DNA: TGTGCCAGCAGCTTACGGGGGTGGGAAGGCTACACCTTC

J: TRBJ2-3
D: TRBD2
size: NA
V: TRBV24-1
CDR3: CATSGTSGDLTDTQYF
DNA: TGTGCCACCAGCGGGACTAGCGGGGATCTCACAGATACGCAGTATTTT

J: TRBJ2-7
D: NA
size: NA
V: TRBV27
CDR3: CASSDLWYEQYF
DNA: TGTGCCAGTTCTGACTTATGGTACGAGCAGTACTTC